A single sample gave rise to the 22 T cell receptor beta chains below, sequenced in a study of T cells in localized non-small cell lung cancer. Sequenced by immunoSEQ multiplex PCR; TCRdb stores in-frame clones only, minus some. The sample has about 2,800 clones, about 23% seen once. Source: normal lung tissue next to the tumor, taken before any cancer treatment. These receptor sequences come from a male donor aged 60 or over with stage II lung adenocarcinoma.

The chain carries TRBV30 and TRBJ1-2, with TRBD1 matching over 7 bases. Trimming cost V 1 base and J 5 bases; bases outside gene matches: 4. The CDR3 loop spans 13 amino acids. The germline gives CDR1 GTSNPN, CDR2 SVGIG (reference sequence). The CDR3 here is CAWSAGGLYGYTF. DNA of the CDR3: TGTGCCTGGAGTGCAGGGGGTCTTTATGGCTACACCTTC.

The gene calls are TRBV25-1 and TRBJ2-2, with 12 positions matching TRBD2. CDR1 and CDR2 from the germline V gene are MGHDK and SYGVNS. The CDR3 is 16 amino acids. V was pared by 4 bases and J by 5 bases, with 5 bases of the junction left unmatched. The CDR3 protein is CASSVTSGSRTGELFF. The DNA of the CDR3 is TGTGCCAGCAGTGTGACTAGCGGGAGTCGGACCGGGGAGCTGTTTTTT.

By share, this clone counts as medium-sized. The J gene is TRBJ1-4, the V gene TRBV11-3, with D unclear. The CDR3 extends over 14 amino acids. The V gene's germline CDR1 is SGHNT and CDR2 YENEEA. Trimming pared 5 bases from V and 7 bases from J, leaving 14 bases between. The CDR3: CASSATSAGEKLFF. In DNA form, the CDR3 reads TGTGCCAGCAGCGCGACTTCCGCCGGTGAAAAACTGTTTTTT. Complete variable domain (other parts from reference TRBV11-3 and TRBJ1-4): EAGVVQSPRYKIIEKKQPVAFWCNPISGHNTLYWYLQNLGQGPELLIRYENEEAVDDSQLPKDRFSAERLKGVDSTLKIQPAELGDSAVYLCASSATSAGEKLFFGSGTQLSVL.

The chain has TRBV29-1 and TRBJ2-7, with D perhaps matching TRBD2 (5 bases). In germline, CDR1 is SQVTM, CDR2 ANQGSEA. The germline V and J ends were trimmed by 2 bases and 4 bases, with 18 bases remaining between them. The CDR3 contains 15 residues. CDR3 bases: TGCAGCGTTGAACTAGCTACGCACCGCGGTTACGAGCAGTACTTC. Amino acid sequence: CSVELATHRGYEQYF.

This clone is judged large (0.1 to 1%). The chain is built from TRBV9 and TRBJ2-5; unclear D gene. The CDR3 extends over 15 amino acids. Trimming removed 0 bases at V and 5 bases at J, with 14 bases between. The germline V gene encodes CDR1 SGDLS and CDR2 YYNGEE. This chain's CDR3 is CASSVDSSLGETQYF. The CDR3, as DNA: TGTGCCAGCAGCGTAGATTCCTCCTTGGGGGAGACCCAGTACTTC. Filled out from reference TRBV9 and TRBJ2-5, the complete variable domain reads DSGVTQTPKHLITATGQRVTLRCSPRSGDLSVYWYQQSLDQGLQFLIQYYNGEERAKGNILERFSAQQFPDLHSELNLSSLELGDSALYFCASSVDSSLGETQYFGPGTRLLVL.

A single count supports this clone. The chain is built from TRBV10-2 and TRBJ2-1, with a possible D match to TRBD1 (5 bases). CDR1 WSHSY and CDR2 SAAADI come from the germline V gene. V was trimmed by 1 base and J by 6 bases, leaving 10 bases between them. The CDR3 has 14 amino acids. The chain's CDR3 is CASSELGHGNEQFF. The DNA for the CDR3 is TGCGCCAGCAGTGAGTTGGGGCATGGCAATGAGCAGTTCTTC.

This clone showed up just a few times. CDR3 bases: TGTGCCTGGACGGCGGGGGAGGGTCAGCCCCAGCATTTT. It is translated as CAWTAGEGQPQHF. V is TRBV30 and J is TRBJ1-5; TRBD1 is a possible D gene (5 bases). Germline CDR1 reads GTSNPN; CDR2 reads SVGIG (reference sequence). The CDR3 runs to 13 residues. Trimming pared 4 bases from V and 6 bases from J, leaving 13 bases between.

This sequence joins TRBV27 and TRBJ1-5; D might be TRBD1 (5 bases). Germline-derived CDR1 and CDR2 are MNHEY and SMNVEV (reference sequence). The ends were cut back, 3 bases at V and 2 bases at J, with 11 bases in the middle. The CDR3 covers 15 residues. The CDR3 DNA sequence: TGTGCCAGCAGTTTTCATTGGGGCGGCAATCAGCCCCAGCATTTT. This gives the protein CASSFHWGGNQPQHF.

The chain carries TRBV19 and TRBJ1-3; 9 positions agree with TRBD1. The CDR3 is 14 amino acids. Losses at the gene ends were 4 bases for V and 8 bases for J; bases not matched to a gene: 6. The germline V gene has CDR1 LNHDA and CDR2 SQIVND (reference sequence). CDR3 DNA: TGTGCCAGTAGTACGGGACAGGGACTAGACACCATATATTTT. Translation: CASSTGQGLDTIYF.

This clone showed up just a few times. The chain combines TRBV5-1 with TRBJ2-7, with D perhaps matching TRBD2 (5 bases). Trimming shortened V by 0 bases and J by 4 bases, and 14 bases separated the two germline ends. The CDR3 length is 15 residues. CDR1 and CDR2 (germline): SGHRS, YFSETQ. In DNA form, the CDR3 reads TGCGCCAGCAGCTTGGCGGGATACCCCCCATACGAGCAGTACTTC. Protein sequence: CASSLAGYPPYEQYF.

This chain connects TRBV18 to TRBJ1-2; D gene ambiguous. The CDR3 sequence is 16 residues long. Germline V gene lookup returns CDR1 KGHSH and CDR2 LQKENI. Trimming stripped 3 bases from V and 0 bases from J, with 14 bases between. The DNA of the CDR3 is TGTGCCAGCTCACCGGGTGCTCTGGATACTAACTATGGCTACACCTTC. Its protein is CASSPGALDTNYGYTF. The full variable domain, rest sourced from reference TRBV18 and TRBJ1-2, is NAGVMQNPRHLVRRRGQEARLRCSPMKGHSHVYWYRQLPEEGLKFMVYLQKENIIDESGMPKERFSAEFPKEGPSILRIQQVVRGDSAAYFCASSPGALDTNYGYTFGSGTRLTVV.

CDR3 nucleotide sequence: TGTGCCAGCAGCCGACTACAGGGATACAATGAGCAGTTCTTC. Protein: CASSRLQGYNEQFF. The V call is TRBV14, the J call TRBJ2-1, with TRBD1 as a possible D gene (6 bases). In germline, CDR1 is SGHDN, CDR2 FVKESK. V was cut by 4 bases and J by 4 bases, with 11 bases left in between. This CDR3 is built from 14 residues. Filled out from reference TRBV14 and TRBJ2-1, the complete variable domain reads EAGVTQFPSHSVIEKGQTVTLRCDPISGHDNLYWYRRVMGKEIKFLLHFVKESKQDESGMPNNRFLAERTGGTYSTLKVQPAELEDSGVYFCASSRLQGYNEQFFGPGTRLTVL.

The chain links TRBV5-1 to TRBJ1-2; a weak D match, TRBD1 (5 bases). Trimming removed 0 bases at V and 6 bases at J, with 12 bases between. The CDR3 contains 14 residues. Germline-derived CDR1 and CDR2 are SGHRS and YFSETQ. This CDR3 reads CASSLAQGVDGYTF. The CDR3 DNA reads TGCGCCAGCAGCTTGGCTCAGGGTGTAGATGGCTACACCTTC.

The chain employs TRBV11-3 and TRBJ2-1, with 8 positions matching TRBD2. Germline V gene lookup returns CDR1 SGHNT and CDR2 YENEEA. V shed 1 base, J shed 6 bases, and the junction held 2 bases outside the gene matches. The CDR3 spans 14 residues. CDR3 DNA sequence: TGTGCCAGCAGCTTAGGAGGGACTAGCAATGAGCAGTTCTTC. As protein: CASSLGGTSNEQFF. The full variable domain, completed using reference TRBV11-3 and TRBJ2-1, is EAGVVQSPRYKIIEKKQPVAFWCNPISGHNTLYWYLQNLGQGPELLIRYENEEAVDDSQLPKDRFSAERLKGVDSTLKIQPAELGDSAVYLCASSLGGTSNEQFFGPGTRLTVL.

The genes are TRBV6-8 and TRBJ1-1, with D perhaps TRBD1 (5 bases). V was pared by 6 bases and J by 1 base, with 15 bases between. This CDR3 has 15 residues. Germline assignment: CDR1 MNHGY and CDR2 SAAAGT. This CDR3 is CASSQGVGRNTEAFF. In DNA, the CDR3 is TGTGCCAGCAGCCAAGGGGTCGGGAGGAACACTGAAGCTTTCTTT.

This clone was seen a handful of times. This chain joins TRBV10-1 and TRBJ1-1; D gene unclear. Germline V gives CDR1 WNHNN, CDR2 SYGVQD (reference sequence). This CDR3 spans 17 amino acids. Deletions cut 0 bases from V and 1 base from J, with 15 bases between. The CDR3 loop reads CASSESRPGLGNTEAFF. CDR3 nucleotides: TGCGCCAGCAGTGAGTCAAGGCCGGGGTTGGGGAACACTGAAGCTTTCTTT.

This clone was seen only a few times. V usage is TRBV6-8 and J usage is TRBJ2-7, with TRBD1 as a possible D gene (5 bases). CDR3 length equals 15 residues. V lost 6 bases, J lost 0 bases, and 15 bases lay in between. The germline gives CDR1 MNHGY, CDR2 SAAAGT. In DNA, the CDR3 is TGTGCCAGCAGAGACCTAGACAGATCCTCCTACGAGCAGTACTTC. Translated: CASRDLDRSSYEQYF.

This clone was seen more than once but under ten times. V and J are TRBV6-1 and TRBJ1-2, with no clear D. Germline V gene lookup returns CDR1 MNHNS and CDR2 SASEGT. V dropped 0 bases and J dropped 8 bases, with 13 bases sitting between them. CDR3 size: 14 residues. In DNA form, the CDR3 reads TGTGCCAGCAGTGAAGCGGTGTTTGAGGGAGGCTACACCTTC. Translation: CASSEAVFEGGYTF.

Written as DNA, the CDR3 is TGTGCCAGTAGTGATCCAGACAGGGGGGTCTACAATGAGCAGTTCTTC. Protein product: CASSDPDRGVYNEQFF. The rearrangement joins TRBV19 to TRBJ2-1, with 9 positions matching TRBD1. J lost 3 bases, V lost 5 bases, and 8 bases had no gene match. CDR1 is LNHDA and CDR2 is SQIVND in the germline V gene (reference sequence). The CDR3 has 16 amino acids.

The CDR3 region has the DNA TGTGCCAGCTCACCCCAGGACAGCCGGCAGCCCCAGCATTTT. It is translated as CASSPQDSRQPQHF. The genes are TRBV18 and TRBJ1-5, with D maybe TRBD1 (6 bases). Germline V gene data show CDR1 as KGHSH and CDR2 as LQKENI. The V gene lost 3 bases and the J gene lost 7 bases, with 13 bases spanning the gap. This CDR3 spans 14 amino acids.

By proportion, this clone is large. The chain recombines TRBV6-8 with TRBJ1-1; D call uncertain. The length of the CDR3 is 13 residues. Trimming removed 6 bases at V and 5 bases at J, with 13 bases between. Germline V lookup: CDR1 MNHGY, CDR2 SAAAGT. CDR3 loop: CASSPSLQTEAFF. The CDR3 DNA is TGTGCCAGCAGCCCTTCCCTTCAGACTGAAGCTTTCTTT.

The chain combines TRBV11-3 with TRBJ1-5; 8 bases are a match to TRBD1. With 5 bases clipped from V and 2 bases from J, the junction kept 11 bases outside the gene matches. The CDR3 sequence is 17 residues long. The germline CDR1 and CDR2 sequences are SGHNT and YENEEA. The CDR3 protein is CASSPQPDRAGNQPQHF. DNA for the CDR3: TGTGCCAGCAGCCCTCAACCGGACAGGGCAGGCAATCAGCCCCAGCATTTT.